A selection of T cell receptor beta chains follows, all from one sample in a study of PD-1 blockade in classical Hodgkin lymphoma. This table comes from immunoSEQ multiplex PCR, and its TCRdb copy is limited to in-frame clones, with some not included. Of about 19,000 clones listed, roughly three quarters are singletons. This specimen was peripheral blood mononuclear cells (PBMCs), taken before the second cycle of nivolumab. The receptors were sampled from a human donor with classical Hodgkin lymphoma. Each CDR3 is given with its conserved first and last residue. The order of the fields is V gene, clone size, J gene, D gene, CDR3 protein, CDR3 DNA. The D gene is left open where the match is weak. Size is stated for part of the rows, as once, few or many counts, or as a class when the clone is expanded.

TRBV11-3	few	TRBJ2-5	NA	CASSLDPAQETQYF	TGTGCCAGCAGCTTAGATCCCGCCCAAGAGACCCAGTACTTC
TRBV7-3	NA	TRBJ2-2	NA	CASSLSLARRETGELFF	TGTGCCAGCAGCTTAAGCCTAGCGCGAAGGGAGACCGGGGAGCTGTTTTTT
TRBV30	NA	TRBJ1-3	NA	CAWSVQWSSGNTIYF	TGTGCCTGGAGTGTTCAGTGGAGCTCTGGAAACACCATATATTTT
TRBV10-3	NA	TRBJ2-5	TRBD1	CAINPTGVQETQYF	TGTGCCATCAATCCGACAGGGGTCCAAGAGACCCAGTACTTC
TRBV5-1	NA	TRBJ2-5	NA	CASSGGETQYF	TGCGCCAGCAGCGGCGGGGAGACCCAGTACTTC
TRBV6-5	NA	TRBJ1-3	NA	CASSPLLRNTIYF	TGTGCCAGCAGCCCCCTCTTGAGAAACACCATATATTTT
TRBV4-3	NA	TRBJ2-2	NA	CASSQDPSLQGGRTGELFF	TGCGCCAGCAGCCAAGACCCAAGTTTACAGGGAGGGAGAACCGGGGAGCTGTTTTTT
TRBV5-1	NA	TRBJ2-7	NA	CASSLAWVLGVQYF	TGCGCCAGCAGCTTGGCCTGGGTCTTAGGGGTGCAGTACTTC
TRBV10-3	NA	TRBJ1-1	NA	CAIRAGRDTEAFF	TGTGCCATCAGGGCAGGGAGGGACACTGAAGCTTTCTTT
TRBV4-1	NA	TRBJ2-7	NA	CASSLGGVSYEQYF	TGCGCCAGCAGCTTAGGGGGGGTCTCCTACGAGCAGTACTTC
TRBV4-2	NA	TRBJ2-7	TRBD1	CASSQMEGQGPLVYYF	TGTGCCAGCAGCCAAATGGAGGGACAGGGACCCTTAGTGTATTACTTC
TRBV7-3	NA	TRBJ2-5	NA	CASSPFGGGETQYF	TGTGCCAGCAGCCCCTTCGGGGGCGGGGAGACCCAGTACTTC
TRBV4-1	NA	TRBJ2-7	TRBD1	CASSQGRQGRTYEQYF	TGCGCCAGCAGCCAAGGCCGACAGGGGAGAACCTACGAGCAGTACTTC
TRBV4-3	NA	TRBJ2-3	NA	CASSQEPRLNTDTQYF	TGCGCCAGCAGCCAAGAGCCTAGGCTCAACACAGATACGCAGTATTTT
TRBV6-1	once	TRBJ2-7	NA	CASTPGRVVYEQYF	TGTGCCAGCACACCGGGACGGGTAGTCTACGAGCAGTACTTC
TRBV18	NA	TRBJ2-3	TRBD1	CASSPGQGDTQYF	TGTGCCAGCTCACCAGGACAGGGGGATACGCAGTATTTT
TRBV5-1	NA	TRBJ2-2	NA	CASSLGVEGTGELFF	TGCGCCAGCAGCTTGGGTGTCGAGGGGACCGGGGAGCTGTTTTTT